This T cell receptor beta chain appears in the sequencing data of a study of beta chain features in type 1 diabetes. Heparinised blood was drawn once per donor, averaging around 120 mL. A remark on this clone: Antigen: not known.

Per the germline V gene, CDR1 is LGHNA and CDR2 is YSLEER. The junction had 9 bases not matched to a gene; V was cut back by 4 bases and J by 4 bases. The CDR3 totals 16 residues. Findings and limits, study-wide: Using cDNA template may skew counts toward highly expressing activated cells. Within the patient group, naive, central memory and Treg TCRB repertoires appeared more similar to each other than within healthy donors.

Of the isolated RNA, all was reverse transcribed, and so the sequenced material was expressed TCRB transcripts. Clones were sequenced by immunoSEQ multiplex PCR, and TCRdb holds only the in-frame ones, with some missing. The sample yields hundreds of thousands of clones, 12% to 15% seen once. The receptor was isolated from a man under 40 in good health. This chain links TRBV4-3 with TRBJ2-1; 8 bases are a match to TRBD1. Sequenced material: central memory CD4+ T cells from blood. As DNA, the CDR3 is TGCGCCAGCAGCCCAGCCCAGGGGGCGCGTTACAATGAGCAGTTCTTC. This codes for CASSPAQGARYNEQFF.